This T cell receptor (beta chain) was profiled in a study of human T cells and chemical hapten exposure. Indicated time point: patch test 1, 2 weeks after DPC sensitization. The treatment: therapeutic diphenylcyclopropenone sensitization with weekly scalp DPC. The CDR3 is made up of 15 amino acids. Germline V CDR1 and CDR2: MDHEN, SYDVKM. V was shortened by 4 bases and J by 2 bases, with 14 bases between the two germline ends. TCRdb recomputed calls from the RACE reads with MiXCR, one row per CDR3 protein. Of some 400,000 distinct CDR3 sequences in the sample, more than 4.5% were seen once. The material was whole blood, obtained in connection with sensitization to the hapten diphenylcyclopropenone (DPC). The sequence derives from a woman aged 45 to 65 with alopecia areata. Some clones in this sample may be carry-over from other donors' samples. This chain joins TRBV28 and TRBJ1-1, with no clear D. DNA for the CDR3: TGTGCCAGCAGTTGGGGTTCGGCGCTTAACACTGAAGCTTTCTTT. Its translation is CASSWGSALNTEAFF.